Listed below are T cell receptor beta chains from one sample, sequenced in a study of blood T cell repertoires in COVID-19. Some clones are missing from TCRdb's copy, which holds only in-frame ones; the method was immunoSEQ multiplex PCR. Of 200,000 to 300,000 clones listed, roughly 80% are singletons. Sample: peripheral blood. All receptors derive from a man between 60 and 75 years old with acute or convalescent COVID-19. Each CDR3 is given with its conserved first and last residue. A D gene is named only where the DNA matches it firmly. Size values are once, few and many counts, or a class for expanded clones, and some rows have none.

j_call | d_call | v_call | clone_size | cdr3_aa | cdr3_nt
TRBJ2-7 | NA | TRBV4-3 | once | CASSQEGAGAREQYF | TGCGCCAGCAGCCAAGAGGGGGCGGGAGCGAGGGAGCAGTACTTC
TRBJ1-1 | NA | TRBV7-8 | NA | CASSLPVNTEAFF | TGTGCCAGCAGCTTACCCGTTAACACTGAAGCTTTCTTT
TRBJ2-5 | NA | TRBV7-9 | NA | CASSLVSGVWDQETQYF | TGTGCCAGCAGCTTAGTTTCAGGGGTTTGGGACCAAGAGACCCAGTACTTC
TRBJ2-3 | TRBD2 | TRBV2 | NA | CASLAGGVKRGDTQYF | TGTGCCAGCTTAGCGGGGGGCGTAAAACGGGGAGATACGCAGTATTTT
TRBJ2-7 | TRBD1 | TRBV29-1 | NA | CSVSGQGTYEQYF | TGCAGCGTCTCGGGACAGGGGACCTACGAGCAGTACTTC
TRBJ2-1 | TRBD2 | TRBV29-1 | NA | CSVKSGSVYNEQFF | TGCAGCGTGAAAAGCGGGAGCGTCTACAATGAGCAGTTCTTC
TRBJ2-1 | TRBD2 | TRBV28 | NA | CASSPGGASYEQFF | TGTGCCAGCAGTCCGGGAGGGGCGTCTTATGAGCAGTTCTTC
TRBJ2-2 | TRBD1 | TRBV9 | few | CASSPSGGNTGELFF | TGTGCCAGCAGCCCTTCAGGGGGGAACACCGGGGAGCTGTTTTTT
TRBJ2-1 | TRBD1 | TRBV10-3 | NA | CAISVGTGPFYNEQFF | TGTGCCATCAGCGTTGGGACAGGGCCATTTTACAATGAGCAGTTCTTC
TRBJ2-6 | NA | TRBV5-4 | NA | CASSLPRGTGANVLTF | TGTGCCAGCAGCTTGCCTAGAGGGACTGGGGCCAACGTCCTGACTTTC
TRBJ2-4 | TRBD1 | TRBV7-3 | NA | CASSSGGTAKNIQYF | TGTGCCAGCAGCTCAGGGGGTACGGCCAAAAACATTCAGTACTTC
TRBJ2-7 | NA | TRBV9 | NA | CASSVGVTDTYEQYF | TGTGCCAGCAGCGTAGGGGTTACCGACACCTACGAGCAGTACTTC
TRBJ2-5 | NA | TRBV10-3 | NA | CAISQGRETQYF | TGTGCCATCAGTCAGGGCCGGGAGACCCAGTACTTC
TRBJ2-5 | NA | TRBV6-5 | NA | CASSYWGVASRETQYF | TGTGCCAGCAGTTACTGGGGGGTGGCAAGTCGGGAGACCCAGTACTTC
TRBJ2-7 | TRBD2 | TRBV28 | few | CASSWHLRGSGRALYEQYF | TGTGCCAGCAGTTGGCACCTTCGTGGGAGCGGGAGGGCCCTCTACGAGCAGTACTTC
TRBJ2-1 | NA | TRBV7-3 | NA | CASSSFGGGRYNEQFF | TGTGCCAGCAGCTCGTTTGGGGGAGGTCGGTACAATGAGCAGTTCTTC
TRBJ2-5 | NA | TRBV27 | NA | CASSLRLTTIDQETQYF | TGTGCCAGCAGTTTAAGATTGACTACCATAGACCAAGAGACCCAGTACTTC
TRBJ1-6 | NA | TRBV19 | NA | CASSGGTYNSPLHF | TGTGCCAGTAGTGGAGGGACCTATAATTCACCCCTCCACTTT
TRBJ1-1 | TRBD1 | TRBV27 | NA | CASSFLGQDNTEAFF | TGTGCCAGCAGTTTTCTCGGACAGGATAACACTGAAGCTTTCTTT
TRBJ1-4 | TRBD1 | TRBV7-6 | NA | CASSQWTGEEKLFF | TGTGCCAGCAGCCAGTGGACAGGGGAAGAAAAACTGTTTTTT
TRBJ2-1 | NA | TRBV3-1/TRBV3-2 | NA | CASSQGLGSYNEQFF | TGTGCCAGCAGCCAAGGACTGGGCTCCTACAATGAGCAGTTCTTC
TRBJ2-3 | TRBD1 | TRBV30 | once | CAWSSATGADTQYF | TGTGCCTGGAGTTCCGCGACAGGGGCAGATACGCAGTATTTT
TRBJ2-3 | NA | TRBV29-1 | few | CSVEVLQGSQYF | TGCAGCGTTGAAGTTCTACAGGGATCGCAGTATTTT
TRBJ1-5 | NA | TRBV5-1 | NA | CASTLSGGNNQPQHF | TGCGCCAGCACCCTGAGTGGGGGCAACAATCAGCCCCAGCATTTT
TRBJ1-1 | TRBD1 | TRBV11-3 | NA | CASSRSGTGATEAFF | TGTGCCAGCAGCCGATCCGGGACAGGGGCCACTGAAGCTTTCTTT
TRBJ2-7 | TRBD1 | TRBV6-5 | few | CASSYGTGVEQYF | TGTGCCAGCAGTTACGGGACAGGGGTTGAGCAGTACTTC
TRBJ2-2 | TRBD2 | TRBV30 | NA | CAWTTLAGLTGELFF | TGTGCCTGGACCACTTTAGCGGGGCTCACCGGGGAGCTGTTTTTT
TRBJ2-3 | NA | TRBV12-3/TRBV12-4 | NA | CASSPQDTQYF | TGTGCCAGCAGTCCCCAGGATACGCAGTATTTT
TRBJ2-1 | TRBD2 | TRBV27 | NA | CASSFSSGSFRNEQFF | TGTGCCAGCAGTTTTTCTAGCGGGAGTTTTAGGAATGAGCAGTTCTTC
TRBJ1-2 | NA | TRBV7-2 | NA | CASSLGGVGRDYGYTF | TGTGCCAGCAGCTTAGGCGGGGTTGGTCGAGACTATGGCTACACCTTC
TRBJ1-2 | TRBD1 | TRBV28 | once | CASSRPGTGGGYGYTF | TGTGCCAGCAGTCGTCCCGGGACAGGGGGCGGCTATGGCTACACCTTC
TRBJ1-2 | NA | TRBV6-5 | once | CASVGRDPNYGYTF | TGTGCCAGCGTAGGCAGGGATCCGAACTATGGCTACACCTTC
TRBJ1-4 | TRBD1 | TRBV6-6 | NA | CASSRPGQFNEKLFF | TGTGCCAGCAGTCGGCCGGGACAGTTCAATGAAAAACTGTTTTTT
TRBJ2-7 | TRBD2 | TRBV27 | once | CASSSRTSGREQYF | TGTGCCAGCAGTTCCAGGACTAGCGGGAGAGAGCAGTACTTC
TRBJ1-3 | TRBD1 | TRBV19 | NA | CASSINAGGSGNTIYF | TGTGCCAGTAGTATTAACGCAGGGGGCTCTGGAAACACCATATATTTT
TRBJ2-1 | TRBD2 | TRBV5-1 | NA | CASSLHLAASSYNEQFF | TGCGCCAGCAGCCTACATCTAGCGGCTAGCTCCTACAATGAGCAGTTCTTC
TRBJ1-6 | TRBD1 | TRBV5-8 | NA | CASSNTGTGVVRSPLHF | TGTGCCAGCAGCAACACCGGGACAGGGGTTGTACGGTCACCCCTCCACTTT
TRBJ2-1 | TRBD1 | TRBV6-5 | few | CASSQGQGYNEQFF | TGTGCCAGCAGTCAGGGACAGGGGTACAATGAGCAGTTCTTC
TRBJ2-2 | NA | TRBV9 | NA | CASSVMGHGNTGELFF | TGTGCCAGCAGCGTAATGGGACACGGTAACACCGGGGAGCTGTTTTTT
TRBJ1-2 | TRBD1 | TRBV6-5 | few | CASIGGTGSYGYTF | TGTGCCAGCATTGGCGGGACAGGCTCATATGGCTACACCTTC
TRBJ1-2 | TRBD1 | TRBV27 | once | CASSLTGQGVTYGYTF | TGTGCCAGCAGTTTAACGGGACAGGGAGTTACCTATGGCTACACCTTC
TRBJ2-7 | NA | TRBV28 | few | CASTLDSFSYEQYF | TGTGCCAGCACCTTAGACAGCTTCTCCTACGAGCAGTACTTC
TRBJ1-1 | NA | TRBV21-1 | NA | CPTGTAAFF | TGTCCGACCGGGACAGCAGCTTTCTTT
TRBJ1-5 | TRBD1 | TRBV19 | NA | CASSADRVGNQPQHF | TGTGCCAGTAGTGCTGACAGGGTTGGGAATCAGCCCCAGCATTTT
TRBJ2-5 | TRBD2 | TRBV27 | NA | CASSFSGGMIGETQYF | TGTGCCAGCAGTTTTTCGGGAGGGATGATAGGGGAGACCCAGTACTTC